This T cell receptor beta chain was recovered during a study of blood T cell repertoires in COVID-19. Looking at the study overall: Acute and convalescent COVID-19 specimens originated in the United States, Italy and Spain. T cells, B-cell-depleted T cells, or PBMCs supplied cDNA or gDNA.

Germline V lookup: CDR1 LNHDA, CDR2 SQIVND (reference sequence). The CDR3 consists of 13 residues. Trimming took 9 bases from V and 7 from J, leaving 15 bases between them. Original processing notes: Reference gene primer amplification yielded estimated nucleated cell counts. Libraries were prepared by immunoSEQ multiplex PCR; TCRdb keeps only in-frame clonotypes and omits some of them. The V and J calls and clone size come from that table; D and trimming were worked out from the DNA. The sample lists about 240,000 clones, roughly 86% occurring once. What was sequenced was peripheral blood. The clonotype was recovered from a man at least 80 years old with acute or convalescent COVID-19. This sequence joins TRBV19 and TRBJ1-4; maybe TRBD1 (5 bases). The CDR3 coding sequence is TGTGCCAGCCGGGACTCCGGGAGTGAAAAACTGTTTTTT. Amino acids: CASRDSGSEKLFF.